The 22 T cell receptor beta chains given below trace back to one sample, sequenced in a study of shared clonotypes between healthy human individuals. Clones were sequenced by immunoSEQ multiplex PCR, and TCRdb holds only the in-frame ones, with some missing. The repertoire has about 680,000 clones, roughly 70% of them found once; the top ten carry approximately 1.8%. Sequenced: memory CD4+ T cells sorted from blood. Stated subset: CD45RA-negative fraction. Receptors were obtained from a woman under 40 in good health.

J is TRBJ2-3 and V is TRBV2; D is possibly TRBD2 (5 bases). V was cut by 7 bases and J by 0 bases, with 8 bases left in between. Germline V gene sequence: CDR1 SNHLY, CDR2 FYNNEI. CDR3 length: 13 amino acids. In DNA form, the CDR3 reads TGTGCCAGCATTGGACTTAGCACAGATACGCAGTATTTT. Its translation: CASIGLSTDTQYF.

The chain is built from TRBV7-2 and TRBJ1-1; 8 bases agree with TRBD1. Unmatched junction bases numbered 8, after V lost 4 bases and J lost 7 bases. In germline, CDR1 is SGHTA, CDR2 FQGNSA. This CDR3 has 14 amino acids. The CDR3 sequence: CASSSNRGVNEAFF. DNA for the CDR3: TGTGCCAGCAGCTCTAACAGGGGGGTGAATGAAGCTTTCTTT.

This chain connects TRBV11-2 to TRBJ2-2; TRBD2 is a possible D gene (6 bases). V gave up 5 bases and J gave up 2 bases, with 9 bases separating them. Germline CDR1 and CDR2: SGHAT and FQNNGV. CDR3 size: 14 residues. CDR3 protein: CASSGGLNTGELFF. CDR3 DNA: TGTGCCAGCAGCGGGGGACTTAACACCGGGGAGCTGTTTTTT.

This clone occurred a few times. The gene calls are TRBV7-6 and TRBJ2-3; 11 bases map to TRBD2. V trimming: 5 bases; J trimming: 2 bases; junction bases outside the gene matches: 6. The CDR3 sequence is 16 residues long. Germline loops: CDR1 SGHVS, CDR2 FNYEAQ. The CDR3 is CASSPRLAGTTDTQYF. Here the CDR3 DNA reads TGTGCCAGCAGCCCTCGACTAGCGGGAACCACAGATACGCAGTATTTT.

The chain carries TRBV11-2 and TRBJ1-1; no clear D. V lost 5 bases and J lost 4, with 11 bases in between. The germline V gene has CDR1 SGHAT and CDR2 FQNNGV. The CDR3 runs to 13 residues. The CDR3, as DNA: TGTGCCAGCAGCAACGACCGACTCACTGAAGCTTTCTTT. Translated: CASSNDRLTEAFF.

This chain joins TRBV18 and TRBJ2-2, with D unclear. This CDR3 is 15 amino acids long. Germline CDR1 reads KGHSH; CDR2 reads LQKENI. Trimming stripped 4 bases from V and 3 bases from J, with 12 bases between. CDR3 region: CASSRREAYTGELFF. For the CDR3, the DNA is TGTGCCAGCTCACGTAGAGAGGCTTACACCGGGGAGCTGTTTTTT. Full variable domain (remainder filled in from reference TRBV18 and TRBJ2-2): NAGVMQNPRHLVRRRGQEARLRCSPMKGHSHVYWYRQLPEEGLKFMVYLQKENIIDESGMPKERFSAEFPKEGPSILRIQQVVRGDSAAYFCASSRREAYTGELFFGEGSRLTVL.

The chain combines TRBV5-6 with TRBJ2-3, with 8 bases aligning to TRBD2. Trimming cost V 5 bases and J 4 bases; bases outside gene matches: 9. The CDR3 has 15 amino acids. Germline-derived CDR1 and CDR2 are SGHDT and YYEEEE. CDR3 bases: TGTGCCAGCAGACAGAGCGGGAGAGGGGCAGATACGCAGTATTTT. This codes for CASRQSGRGADTQYF. Supplemented by reference TRBV5-6 and TRBJ2-3, the full variable domain reads DAGVTQSPTHLIKTRGQQVTLRCSPKSGHDTVSWYQQALGQGPQFIFQYYEEEERQRGNFPDRFSGHQFPNYSSELNVNALLLGDSALYLCASRQSGRGADTQYFGPGTRLTVL.

The chain employs TRBV19 and TRBJ2-2; maybe TRBD1 (6 bases). V lost 9 bases to trimming and J lost 9 bases, with 17 bases between them. From germline, CDR1 is LNHDA and CDR2 SQIVND (reference sequence). CDR3 size: 13 residues. This chain's CDR3 is CASRGWGGRELFF. Written as DNA, the CDR3 is TGTGCCAGCAGGGGCTGGGGCGGACGGGAGCTGTTTTTT.

This clone occurred once. The CDR3, as DNA: TGTGCCAGCTCACCACCCTCCGGGGCAGAGACCCAGTACTTC. It encodes CASSPPSGAETQYF. The rearrangement uses TRBV18 and TRBJ2-5; D assignment may be TRBD1 or TRBD2 (5 bases each). CDR3 size: 14 residues. V lost 0 bases and J 4 bases, leaving 9 bases between the germline ends. Looked up from germline, CDR1 is KGHSH and CDR2 is LQKENI.

In this sample, this clone turned up once. Since a much larger clone is just one base distant, this may be a read error. The J gene is TRBJ1-1, the V gene TRBV27; TRBD1 aligns across 7 bases. The CDR3 is 13 amino acids. The V gene's germline CDR1 is MNHEY and CDR2 SMNVEV (reference sequence). J lost 0 bases, V lost 7 bases, and 2 bases had no gene match. The CDR3 DNA follows: TGTGCCAGCAAGGGACAGATGAACACTGAAGCTTTCTTT. Its translation is CASKGQMNTEAFF.

V and J are TRBV7-2 and TRBJ2-1; D is unresolved. The germline gives CDR1 SGHTA, CDR2 FQGNSA. With 2 bases removed from V and 6 bases from J, the gap between germline ends came to 11 bases. CDR3 length equals 14 residues. The CDR3 nucleotides read TGTGCCAGCAGCTTATCAAGTAGTCTCAATGAGCAGTTCTTC. This codes for CASSLSSSLNEQFF. The full variable domain, in which reference TRBV7-2 and TRBJ2-1 provide the parts outside the CDR3, is GAGVSQSPSNKVTEKGKDVELRCDPISGHTALYWYRQSLGQGLEFLIYFQGNSAPDKSGLPSDRFSAERTGGSVSTLTIQRTQQEDSAVYLCASSLSSSLNEQFFGPGTRLTVL.

On this clone itself: Other DNA sequences within the sample encode an identical CDR3. DNA of the CDR3: TGTGCCAGCAGCCCCCAGGGGGGAGAGACCCAGTACTTC. As protein: CASSPQGGETQYF. The chain recombines TRBV7-3 with TRBJ2-5; D possibly corresponds to TRBD1 (7 bases). Germline CDR1 reads SGHTA; CDR2 reads FQGTGA. This CDR3 has 13 amino acids. Trimming took off 5 bases at V and 4 bases at J, with 11 bases between the two ends.

The chain uses TRBV7-2 and TRBJ2-5; TRBD2 matches 8 bases. Germline assignment: CDR1 SGHTA and CDR2 FQGNSA. J lost 2 bases, V lost 1 base, and 6 bases had no gene match. This CDR3 region has 16 residues. CDR3 in DNA: TGTGCCAGCAGCTTAGGCAGTAGCGGGATACAAGAGACCCAGTACTTC. Encoded protein: CASSLGSSGIQETQYF.

This clone was detected only a few times. V and J are TRBV10-1 and TRBJ1-1, with unresolved D. Germline V gene lookup returns CDR1 WNHNN and CDR2 SYGVQD (reference sequence). V was cut by 6 bases and J by 3 bases, with 11 bases left in between. The CDR3 covers 13 residues. The CDR3 loop is CASSTQRDTEAFF. DNA for the CDR3: TGCGCCAGCAGCACACAGAGGGACACTGAAGCTTTCTTT.

This sequence joins TRBV5-1 and TRBJ2-1; 10 positions agree with TRBD2. CDR3 size: 14 residues. V shed 9 bases and J 8 bases; nucleotides not matched to a gene: 11. Germline lookup yields CDR1 SGHRS and CDR2 YFSETQ. The CDR3 coding sequence is TGCGCCACACAAACGCTAGCGGGAGTATATGAGCAGTTCTTC. It specifies CATQTLAGVYEQFF. Full variable domain (outside the CDR3, taken from reference TRBV5-1 and TRBJ2-1): KAGVTQTPRYLIKTRGQQVTLSCSPISGHRSVSWYQQTPGQGLQFLFEYFSETQRNKGNFPGRFSGRQFSNSRSEMNVSTLELGDSALYLCATQTLAGVYEQFFGPGTRLTVL.

In this sample, this clone turned up once. The chain is built from TRBV7-2 and TRBJ2-3, with 8 bases identical to TRBD1. The CDR3 consists of 15 residues. Germline CDR1 SGHTA, CDR2 FQGNSA. V shed 5 bases and J 0 bases; nucleotides not matched to a gene: 4. This CDR3 reads CASSLQGGSTDTQYF. CDR3 in DNA: TGTGCCAGCAGCCTACAGGGGGGAAGCACAGATACGCAGTATTTT.

This chain connects TRBV5-1 to TRBJ1-3, with 7 bases matching TRBD1. Germline V gene lookup returns CDR1 SGHRS and CDR2 YFSETQ. This CDR3 spans 16 amino acids. The trim removed 0 bases at V and 0 bases at J, leaving 3 bases unmatched. This chain's CDR3 is CASSLVDRDSGNTIYF. The CDR3 DNA sequence: TGCGCCAGCAGCTTGGTCGACAGGGACTCTGGAAACACCATATATTTT.

This clone was seen a single time. The V and J genes are TRBV29-1 and TRBJ2-7, with 7 nucleotides matching TRBD2. The CDR3 is 14 residues long. Trimming removed 4 bases from V and 7 bases from J; junction bases left unmatched: 13. The germline gives CDR1 SQVTM, CDR2 ANQGSEA. The CDR3: CSVGRGGSSGEQYF. In DNA form, the CDR3 reads TGCAGCGTTGGCCGGGGAGGGTCATCGGGGGAGCAGTACTTC.

The chain recombines TRBV4-2 with TRBJ2-7, with TRBD2 matching 9 bases. The CDR3 extends over 16 amino acids. Germline V lookup: CDR1 LGHNA, CDR2 YNFKEQ. The V and J ends lost 0 bases and 8 bases, in that order; junction bases with no gene match: 11. The CDR3 nucleotides are TGTGCCAGCAGCCAAGATAGGGGTAGCGGGAGTACTCAGCAGTACTTC. Its protein product is CASSQDRGSGSTQQYF.

This clone was seen a few times. The chain is built from TRBV2 and TRBJ1-1; D remains unclear. This CDR3 region has 13 residues. V dropped 4 bases and J dropped 3 bases, with 9 bases sitting between them. Germline assignment: CDR1 SNHLY and CDR2 FYNNEI. The CDR3 spells CASSVGRDTEAFF. CDR3 DNA: TGTGCCAGCAGTGTGGGGAGAGACACTGAAGCTTTCTTT. Combining the CDR3 with reference TRBV2 and TRBJ1-1 gives the whole variable domain EPEVTQTPSHQVTQMGQEVILRCVPISNHLYFYWYRQILGQKVEFLVSFYNNEISEKSEIFDDQFSVERPDGSNFTLKIRSTKLEDSAMYFCASSVGRDTEAFFGQGTRLTVV.

The genes are TRBV28 and TRBJ1-3; D is perhaps TRBD1 (5 bases). The germline V gene encodes CDR1 MDHEN and CDR2 SYDVKM. Trimming pared 5 bases from V and 2 bases from J, leaving 13 bases between. This CDR3 is 15 amino acids long. The CDR3 spells CASSRPGHTGNTIYF. For the CDR3, the DNA is TGTGCCAGCAGTCGACCAGGGCACACTGGAAACACCATATATTTT.

J is TRBJ2-1 and V is TRBV28; 7 nucleotides align to TRBD2. CDR1 is MDHEN and CDR2 is SYDVKM in the germline V gene. V trimming: 11 bases; J trimming: 8 bases; junction bases outside the gene matches: 6. The CDR3 spans 11 residues. Written as DNA, the CDR3 is TGTGCCTCGGGAGGTTGGTATGAGCAGTTCTTC. It yields the protein CASGGWYEQFF.